The 9 T cell receptor beta chains presented below share a single source sample, sequenced in a study of blood T cell repertoires in COVID-19. Clones were read by immunoSEQ multiplex PCR, and TCRdb kept only the in-frame ones, dropping some. The table shows about 220,000 clones, with about four fifths occurring only once. The sample consisted of peripheral blood. The receptors were gathered from a woman under 40 who had recovered from COVID-19.

The chain combines TRBV5-4 with TRBJ2-1; 7 bases map to TRBD2. The CDR3 length is 15 residues. Trimming cost V 7 bases and J 0 bases; bases outside gene matches: 7. Looked up from germline, CDR1 is SGHNT and CDR2 is YYREEE (reference sequence). The DNA of the CDR3 is TGTGCCAGCGGGAGGGGTCAGAGCTCCTACAATGAGCAGTTCTTC. It yields the protein CASGRGQSSYNEQFF. Full variable domain (missing parts from reference TRBV5-4 and TRBJ2-1): ETGVTQSPTHLIKTRGQQVTLRCSSQSGHNTVSWYQQALGQGPQFIFQYYREEENGRGNFPPRFSGLQFPNYSSELNVNALELDDSALYLCASGRGQSSYNEQFFGPGTRLTVL.

This chain uses TRBV5-6 with TRBJ1-3, with D unresolved. The V end lost 1 base, the J end lost 9 bases, and 5 bases lay between the germline ends. This CDR3 has 11 residues. Germline loops: CDR1 SGHDT, CDR2 YYEEEE. The CDR3 loop reads CASSLHTTIYF. The CDR3 DNA reads TGTGCCAGCAGCTTGCACACCACCATATATTTT.

The chain joins TRBV14 to TRBJ1-2; D possibly corresponds to TRBD1 (6 bases). Germline V CDR1 and CDR2: SGHDN, FVKESK. The CDR3 has 13 residues. Trimming took off 6 bases at V and 6 bases at J, with 14 bases between the two ends. This CDR3 is CASSRREGDGYTF. In DNA form, the CDR3 reads TGTGCCAGCAGTCGACGGGAGGGGGATGGCTACACCTTC.

This sequence joins TRBV19 and TRBJ1-2; 9 bases align to TRBD1. The CDR3 extends over 14 amino acids. Germline CDR1 LNHDA, CDR2 SQIVND (reference sequence). After removal of 6 bases from V and 7 bases from J, the junction contained 9 bases not matched to a gene. The CDR3 region has the DNA TGTGCCAGTAGGTTCGGACAGGGGATATTTGGCTACACCTTC. Translating gives CASRFGQGIFGYTF.

This chain links TRBV7-9 with TRBJ2-3, with D unclear. Germline V gives CDR1 SEHNR, CDR2 FQNEAQ (reference sequence). Trimming stripped 1 base from V and 4 bases from J, with 12 bases between. The CDR3 covers 15 residues. CDR3 nucleotide sequence: TGTGCCAGCAGCTTAGTAAGTGCGGCTTCAGATACGCAGTATTTT. Translated, it gives CASSLVSAASDTQYF.

The chain is built from TRBV27 and TRBJ2-3; D might be TRBD2 (5 bases). V was trimmed by 5 bases and J by 4 bases, leaving 22 bases between them. Germline CDR1 and CDR2: MNHEY and SMNVEV (reference sequence). The CDR3 length is 17 residues. CDR3 bases: TGTGCCAGCAGTAGCCGAGGGCAGCCGGAAGGAGCAGATACGCAGTATTTT. Translating gives CASSSRGQPEGADTQYF.

The CDR3 region has the DNA TGTGCCAGTAGGAGAGGCAGTTATAGCAATCAGCCCCAGCATTTT. As protein: CASRRGSYSNQPQHF. The chain employs TRBV19 and TRBJ1-5; the D is unclear. The CDR3 totals 15 residues. Trimming left V 6 bases short and J 0 bases short, with 12 bases between. Per the germline V gene, CDR1 is LNHDA and CDR2 is SQIVND (reference sequence).

This rearrangement joins TRBV28 to TRBJ2-1, with 11 positions matching TRBD2. With V trimmed by 3 bases and J by 5 bases, 9 bases remained unmatched. Looked up from germline, CDR1 is MDHEN and CDR2 is SYDVKM. The CDR3 consists of 17 residues. The DNA for the CDR3 is TGTGCCAGCAGTTTGCTAGCGGGAGGCGAACTTAACAATGAGCAGTTCTTC. It is translated as CASSLLAGGELNNEQFF.

The J gene is TRBJ1-5, the V gene TRBV5-6; no clear D. V lost 3 bases and J 2 bases, leaving 9 bases between the germline ends. Germline loops: CDR1 SGHDT, CDR2 YYEEEE. The CDR3 contains 14 residues. The CDR3 reads CASSSSPGNQPQHF. In nucleotides, the CDR3 is TGTGCCAGCAGCTCGTCCCCGGGCAATCAGCCCCAGCATTTT. Variable domain in full (rest from reference TRBV5-6 and TRBJ1-5): DAGVTQSPTHLIKTRGQQVTLRCSPKSGHDTVSWYQQALGQGPQFIFQYYEEEERQRGNFPDRFSGHQFPNYSSELNVNALLLGDSALYLCASSSSPGNQPQHFGDGTRLSIL.